The 31 T cell receptor beta chains below all came from one sample that was sequenced in a study of T cell responses to AZD1222 COVID-19 vaccine. Data came from immunoSEQ multiplex PCR; TCRdb stores just in-frame clones and leaves some out. Of 90,000 to 130,000 clones listed, about 90% are singletons. The sample consisted of peripheral blood, taken 28 days after the second AZD1222 dose. Source of these receptors: an adult who received the AZD1222 COVID-19 vaccine.

The CDR3 sequence: CASSRYGYTF. Here the CDR3 DNA reads TGTGCCAGCAGCCGTTATGGCTACACCTTC. The gene calls are TRBV28 and TRBJ1-2; no firm D call. Per germline, CDR1 MDHEN and CDR2 SYDVKM. The V and J ends lost 6 bases and 5 bases respectively, with 4 bases between them. The CDR3 extends over 10 amino acids.

The chain joins TRBV7-9 to TRBJ1-3; D remains ambiguous. Trimming left V 3 bases short and J 7 bases short, with 10 bases between. The V gene's germline CDR1 is SEHNR and CDR2 FQNEAQ (reference sequence). The CDR3 is 13 residues long. CDR3 coding DNA: TGTGCCAGCAGCTTTAACCTGGGGAACACCATATATTTT. This codes for CASSFNLGNTIYF.

The rearrangement links TRBV9 to TRBJ1-2, with TRBD1 as a possible D gene (6 bases). CDR3 size: 17 residues. Trimming pared 4 bases from V and 4 bases from J, leaving 23 bases between. Germline V lookup: CDR1 SGDLS, CDR2 YYNGEE. Here the CDR3 reads CASSPWDTPWGPYGYTF. For the CDR3, the DNA is TGTGCCAGCAGCCCGTGGGACACCCCGTGGGGCCCCTATGGCTACACCTTC.

The chain has TRBV3-1 (or the pseudogene TRBV3-2) and TRBJ1-2, with 7 bases lining up with TRBD1. V dropped 6 bases and J dropped 8; count of bases not matched to a gene: 12. CDR1 is LGHDT and CDR2 is YNNKEL in the germline V gene (reference sequence). The CDR3 is 14 amino acids. The CDR3 sequence is CASSQQGLHWGYTF. The CDR3, as DNA: TGTGCCAGCAGTCAACAGGGGCTCCACTGGGGCTACACCTTC.

DNA of the CDR3: TGCGCCAGCAGCTTGGCCGGGGTCCCAGAGACCCAGTACTTC. Its protein is CASSLAGVPETQYF. The gene calls are TRBV5-1 and TRBJ2-5; a weak D match, TRBD2 (5 bases). V lost 0 bases to trimming and J lost 4 bases, with 10 bases between them. The germline CDR1 and CDR2 sequences are SGHRS and YFSETQ. The length of the CDR3 is 14 residues.

This chain uses TRBV6-5 with TRBJ2-2; D not certain. CDR1 and CDR2 from the germline V gene are MNHEY and SVGAGI. The CDR3 sequence is 12 residues long. V was cut by 7 bases and J by 4 bases, with 7 bases left in between. CDR3 in amino acids: CASTLTTGELFF. CDR3 DNA sequence: TGTGCCAGCACCCTCACCACCGGGGAGCTGTTTTTT.

V is TRBV4-1 and J is TRBJ2-3; 9 bases are a match to TRBD2. Germline CDR1 reads MGHRA; CDR2 reads YSYEKL. V gave up 4 bases and J gave up 0 bases; unmatched junction bases: 14. This CDR3 is built from 19 residues. Here the CDR3 reads CASSPQSSGAWRSTDTQYF. The CDR3 DNA sequence: TGCGCCAGCAGCCCCCAATCTAGCGGGGCCTGGCGGAGCACAGATACGCAGTATTTT.

V and J are TRBV27 and TRBJ1-1; 7 positions match TRBD1. V was clipped by 0 bases and J by 3 bases; unmatched bases: 19. CDR3 length: 20 amino acids. Germline V gene sequence: CDR1 MNHEY, CDR2 SMNVEV (reference sequence). In DNA form, the CDR3 reads TGTGCCAGCAGTTTATCGACTCCGGGACAGATGATCGGGGCCGACACTGAAGCTTTCTTT. This gives the protein CASSLSTPGQMIGADTEAFF.

V and J are TRBV18 and TRBJ1-1; no clear D. This CDR3 comprises 13 residues. V was pared by 0 bases and J by 4 bases, with 6 bases between. Germline CDR1 is KGHSH and CDR2 is LQKENI. The CDR3 here is CASSPPLVTEAFF. As DNA, the CDR3 is TGTGCCAGCTCACCACCCTTGGTCACTGAAGCTTTCTTT.

The genes are TRBV6-2 or TRBV6-3 and TRBJ2-5; 10 positions match TRBD2. The CDR3 contains 18 residues. V was clipped by 4 bases and J by 5 bases; unmatched bases: 16. Germline V gene data show CDR1 as MNHEY and CDR2 as SVGEGT. This CDR3 is CASSSPGSQRGGKETQYF. CDR3 bases: TGTGCCAGCAGTTCCCCTGGTTCCCAGCGGGGGGGCAAGGAGACCCAGTACTTC.

The V and J genes are TRBV27 and TRBJ1-2, with a tentative D call TRBD1 (5 bases). Germline values: CDR1 MNHEY, CDR2 SMNVEV (reference sequence). The CDR3 extends over 14 amino acids. V gave up 7 bases and J gave up 7 bases, with 19 bases separating them. The CDR3 here is CASNRWGGQGGYTF. CDR3 nucleotides: TGTGCCAGCAACCGGTGGGGCGGGCAGGGTGGCTACACCTTC.

The chain is built from TRBV11-2 and TRBJ2-7, with 9 bases matching TRBD1. Germline CDR1 and CDR2: SGHAT and FQNNGV. The CDR3 is made up of 16 amino acids. V was pared by 1 base and J by 0 bases, with 4 bases of the junction left unmatched. As DNA, the CDR3 is TGTGCCAGCAGCTTAGTGGGACAGGGAGGCTCCTACGAGCAGTACTTC. Residues: CASSLVGQGGSYEQYF.

The CDR3 DNA sequence: TGTGCCAGCAGTTACTCGTCTAGCGGGGGGGCCAATGAGCAGTTCTTC. It encodes CASSYSSSGGANEQFF. The chain links TRBV6-5 to TRBJ2-1; the match to TRBD2 covers 12 bases. The CDR3 extends over 16 amino acids. Trimming removed 0 bases from V and 6 bases from J; junction bases left unmatched: 3. Germline CDR1 reads MNHEY; CDR2 reads SVGAGI.

This clone came up once. The chain has TRBV11-3 and TRBJ2-5; 11 bases are a match to TRBD2. Germline V CDR1 and CDR2: SGHNT, YENEEA. The CDR3 has 14 amino acids. V shed 3 bases and J 5 bases; nucleotides not matched to a gene: 2. The CDR3 DNA sequence: TGTGCCAGCAGCTTTAGCGGGGGGGAGGAGACCCAGTACTTC. Translation gives CASSFSGGEETQYF.

This chain connects TRBV5-1 to TRBJ2-7; D is undetermined. The CDR3 length is 14 residues. Trimming removed 4 bases from V and 3 bases from J, with 14 bases in between. The germline gives CDR1 SGHRS, CDR2 YFSETQ. Written as DNA, the CDR3 is TGCGCCAGCAGCCTGACCGACAACCTCTACGAGCAGTACTTC. Its translation: CASSLTDNLYEQYF.

V is TRBV6-5 and J is TRBJ1-2; 11 positions agree with TRBD1. Germline lookup yields CDR1 MNHEY and CDR2 SVGAGI. V shed 2 bases and J 7 bases; nucleotides not matched to a gene: 6. This CDR3 has 15 residues. The CDR3 is CASSYASGTGGGYTF. The CDR3 DNA reads TGTGCCAGCAGTTACGCCTCCGGGACAGGGGGTGGCTACACCTTC.

This clone was counted a few times. The chain couples TRBV21-1 to TRBJ2-1. TRBV21-1 is assigned pseudogene status. This CDR3 has 18 amino acids. The CDR3 reads CASSKVRRDNRSYNEQFF. The DNA of the CDR3 is TGTGCCAGCAGCAAAGTTAGGAGGGACAACCGCTCCTACAATGAGCAGTTCTTC.

V and J are TRBV7-9 and TRBJ1-2; no definite D call. The CDR3 totals 15 residues. Trimming removed 3 bases at V and 1 base at J, with 12 bases between. Germline V gives CDR1 SEHNR, CDR2 FQNEAQ (reference sequence). The CDR3 DNA reads TGTGCCAGCAGCTTGATACAGTACCTTAACTATGGCTACACCTTC. This sequence encodes CASSLIQYLNYGYTF.

The chain combines TRBV6-1 with TRBJ2-5, with D possibly being TRBD1 (5 bases). The CDR3 contains 13 residues. V lost 2 bases, J lost 3 bases, and 7 bases lay in between. In germline, CDR1 is MNHNS, CDR2 SASEGT. The CDR3 reads CASSESGKETQYF. Written as DNA, the CDR3 is TGTGCCAGCAGTGAATCAGGGAAAGAGACCCAGTACTTC.

The chain joins TRBV9 to TRBJ2-1, with 9 bases matching TRBD2. Trimming cost V 4 bases and J 9 bases; bases outside gene matches: 8. Germline CDR1 and CDR2: SGDLS and YYNGEE. This CDR3 has 14 residues. CDR3 nucleotide sequence: TGTGCCAGCAGCCCCGCGGGGGGGCAGGTTGAGCAGTTCTTC. Residues: CASSPAGGQVEQFF.

This chain joins TRBV5-5 and TRBJ2-7, with TRBD1 matching over 7 bases. The CDR3 has 15 residues. Germline loops: CDR1 SGHKS, CDR2 YYEKEE (reference sequence). The V gene end was trimmed by 4 bases and the J gene end by 1 base; junction bases not matched to a gene: 8. The CDR3 coding sequence is TGTGCCAGCAGCCCACCCACAGGGGTTTCCTACGAGCAGTACTTC. Translating it yields CASSPPTGVSYEQYF.

The chain employs TRBV2 and TRBJ2-2, with D uncertain. CDR3 length: 16 residues. The V and J ends lost 7 bases and 0 bases respectively, with 15 bases between them. Germline CDR1 is SNHLY and CDR2 is FYNNEI. DNA for the CDR3: TGTGCCAGCATTAAGGGCCAGCCGACGAACACCGGGGAGCTGTTTTTT. Translation: CASIKGQPTNTGELFF.

The chain employs TRBV5-4 and TRBJ1-4; TRBD1 is a possible D gene (5 bases). Trimming cost V 0 bases and J 5 bases, with 11 bases left between them. Germline V gene sequence: CDR1 SGHNT, CDR2 YYREEE (reference sequence). The CDR3 has 15 residues. The CDR3: CASSLGGVTNEKLFF. The CDR3 region has the DNA TGTGCCAGCAGCTTGGGGGGGGTTACCAATGAAAAACTGTTTTTT.

The chain uses TRBV29-1 and TRBJ2-7; the D gene is possibly TRBD2 (5 bases). The CDR3 contains 12 residues. V gave up 1 base and J gave up 2 bases, with 6 bases separating them. Germline loops: CDR1 SQVTM, CDR2 ANQGSEA. The CDR3 protein is CSVEVGAYEQYF. The CDR3 DNA sequence: TGCAGCGTTGAAGTCGGGGCCTACGAGCAGTACTTC.

V is TRBV19 and J is TRBJ1-1; 9 bases fit TRBD1. From germline, CDR1 is LNHDA and CDR2 SQIVND (reference sequence). The trim removed 3 bases at V and 5 bases at J, leaving 1 base unmatched. This CDR3 spans 13 amino acids. For the CDR3, the DNA is TGTGCCAGTAGTATGGACAGGGGAACTGAAGCTTTCTTT. Translated: CASSMDRGTEAFF.

The chain carries TRBV5-1 and TRBJ2-1; 10 bases fit TRBD1. The CDR3 is 15 amino acids. Germline trimming cut 6 bases from V and 4 bases from J; bases unmatched to any gene: 7. Germline-derived CDR1 and CDR2 are SGHRS and YFSETQ. The CDR3 DNA is TGCGCCAGCAATCCGGGACAGGGGATATACAATGAGCAGTTCTTC. Translation gives CASNPGQGIYNEQFF.

The chain couples TRBV21-1 to TRBJ1-5. TRBV21-1 is listed as a pseudogene. This CDR3 region has 14 residues. CDR3 amino acids: CASSIMYSNQPQHF. In DNA form, the CDR3 reads TGTGCCAGCAGCATAATGTATAGCAATCAGCCCCAGCATTTT.

The chain carries TRBV27 and TRBJ1-1; 8 nucleotides line up with TRBD1. V gave up 4 bases and J gave up 3 bases; unmatched junction bases: 4. This CDR3 has 14 amino acids. Germline assignment: CDR1 MNHEY and CDR2 SMNVEV (reference sequence). The CDR3 loop reads CASSWQGAYTEAFF. The CDR3 DNA reads as TGTGCCAGCAGTTGGCAGGGGGCGTACACTGAAGCTTTCTTT.

The rearrangement uses TRBV27 and TRBJ2-1; 14 bases are shared with TRBD2. The CDR3 contains 14 residues. V lost 6 bases, J lost 5 bases, and 0 bases stayed unmatched. Looked up from germline, CDR1 is MNHEY and CDR2 is SMNVEV (reference sequence). The CDR3 DNA reads TGTGCCAGCAGGACTAGCGGGGGGGACAATGAGCAGTTCTTC. Its translation: CASRTSGGDNEQFF.

V and J are TRBV30 and TRBJ2-5; unclear D gene. Trimming took off 2 bases at V and 5 bases at J, with 9 bases between the two ends. This CDR3 region has 12 residues. Looked up from germline, CDR1 is GTSNPN and CDR2 is SVGIG (reference sequence). CDR3 nucleotide sequence: TGTGCCTGGAGTAGGGTGGGGGAGACCCAGTACTTC. Protein: CAWSRVGETQYF. Using reference TRBV30 and TRBJ2-5 for the parts outside the CDR3, the full variable domain is SQTIHQWPATLVQPVGSPLSLECTVEGTSNPNLYWYRQAAGRGLQLLFYSVGIGQISSEVPQNLSASRPQDRQFILSSKKLLLSDSGFYLCAWSRVGETQYFGPGTRLLVL.

V is TRBV7-2 and J is TRBJ1-1; 7 nucleotides match TRBD1. Trimming removed 5 bases from V and 2 bases from J; junction bases left unmatched: 8. This CDR3 contains 15 residues. Germline V gives CDR1 SGHTA, CDR2 FQGNSA. The CDR3 region is CASSTLGTANTEAFF. The CDR3 region has the DNA TGTGCCAGCAGCACCCTAGGGACAGCAAACACTGAAGCTTTCTTT.